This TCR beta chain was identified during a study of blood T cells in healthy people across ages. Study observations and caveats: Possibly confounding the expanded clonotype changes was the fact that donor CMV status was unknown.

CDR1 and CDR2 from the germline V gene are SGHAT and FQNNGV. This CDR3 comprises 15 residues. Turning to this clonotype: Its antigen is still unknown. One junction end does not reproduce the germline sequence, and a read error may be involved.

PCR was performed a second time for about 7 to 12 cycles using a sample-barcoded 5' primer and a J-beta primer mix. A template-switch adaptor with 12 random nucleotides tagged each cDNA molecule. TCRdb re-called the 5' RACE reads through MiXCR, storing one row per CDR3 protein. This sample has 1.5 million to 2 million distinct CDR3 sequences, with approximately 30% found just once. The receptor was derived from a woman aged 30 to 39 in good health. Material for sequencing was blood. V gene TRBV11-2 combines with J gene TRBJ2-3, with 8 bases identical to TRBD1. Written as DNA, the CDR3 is TGTGCCGGCAGCATGACAGGGGACTTCACAGATACGCAGTATTTT. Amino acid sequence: CAGSMTGDFTDTQYF.